This TCR beta chain was sequenced during a study of PD-1 blockade in classical Hodgkin lymphoma. Study conclusions and caveats: By C4D1, CD4+ diversity increased significantly, especially in complete responders.

Of note for this clone: Its antigen is unknown.

Produced via immunoSEQ multiplex PCR; TCRdb's table is partial and in-frame only. The sample lists around 21,000 clones, around 82% occurring once. Germline V lookup: CDR1 MNHNS, CDR2 SASEGT. V was pared by 8 bases and J by 3 bases, with 17 bases between. This CDR3 has 15 amino acids. Time point in this sample: cycle 4 day 1 (C4D1), after more than five weeks of nivolumab. After autologous stem cell transplantation all patients relapsed, and prior brentuximab vedotin exposure differed between cohorts. The V gene is TRBV6-1, the J gene TRBJ1-5; D remains ambiguous. This TCR was sampled from a human donor with classical Hodgkin lymphoma. This sample comprised peripheral blood mononuclear cells (PBMCs), obtained before the fourth cycle of nivolumab. CDR3 sequence reads: CASLPGSALNQPQHF. CDR3 sequence (DNA): TGTGCCAGCTTACCGGGGTCAGCACTCAATCAGCCCCAGCATTTT.